A single T cell receptor beta chain is shown here with its context. Here immunoSEQ multiplex PCR was the method, and the copy in TCRdb shows in-frame clones only, minus some. The data contain some 180,000 clones, under 90% of them seen just once; the ten biggest clones take up roughly 2%. This sample is part of a study of blood T cell repertoires in COVID-19. This CDR3 has 13 amino acids. Per germline, CDR1 GTSNPN and CDR2 SVGIG (reference sequence). The V segment lost 4 bases and the J segment 3 bases; nucleotides outside the gene matches: 4. This receptor was obtained from an elderly woman with acute or convalescent COVID-19. The source material was peripheral blood. The V gene is TRBV30, the J gene TRBJ1-2; 8 bases line up with TRBD1. The CDR3 sequence: CAWNPTGDYGYTF. CDR3 in DNA: TGTGCCTGGAACCCGACAGGGGACTATGGCTACACCTTC.